The 29 T cell receptor beta chains below come from one sample, sequenced in a study of long-term antiretroviral therapy in people with HIV. The authors ran the immunoSEQ assay, v3.0, at survey level. Libraries were prepared by immunoSEQ multiplex PCR; TCRdb keeps only in-frame clonotypes and omits some of them. There are about 21,000 clones in the sample; roughly 85% occur only once, and over 8% lies in the top ten. The sequencing used unsorted PBMCs, collected at the start of antiretroviral therapy. Receptor source: a man aged 45 to 65 with HIV.

The chain carries TRBV11-3 and TRBJ2-3; possibly TRBD1 or TRBD2 for D (5 bases each). The CDR3 has 17 residues. Trimming removed 5 bases at V and 3 bases at J, with 21 bases between. Germline V lookup: CDR1 SGHNT, CDR2 YENEEA. CDR3 in amino acids: CASSARTGTRGTDTQYF. The CDR3, as DNA: TGTGCCAGCAGCGCCAGAACCGGGACGAGAGGTACAGATACGCAGTATTTT.

The count of this clone is one. The V gene is TRBV7-9, the J gene TRBJ2-3, with 8 bases fitting TRBD2. Trimming removed 4 bases from V and 9 bases from J; junction bases left unmatched: 12. Germline V gene lookup returns CDR1 SEHNR and CDR2 FQNEAQ (reference sequence). The CDR3 consists of 15 residues. In DNA form, the CDR3 reads TGTGCCAGCAGCTCAACCGGGAGGGCCTTCTGGACGCAGTATTTT. It is translated as CASSSTGRAFWTQYF.

This chain connects TRBV7-6 to TRBJ2-1; D uncertain. The V and J ends lost 2 bases and 8 bases respectively, with 4 bases between them. Germline CDR1 reads SGHVS; CDR2 reads FNYEAQ. The CDR3 totals 11 residues. The CDR3 DNA follows: TGTGCCAGCAGCTTAAATGATGAGCAGTTCTTC. This codes for CASSLNDEQFF. Drawing the rest from reference TRBV7-6 and TRBJ2-1, the complete variable domain is GAGVSQSPRYKVTKRGQDVALRCDPISGHVSLYWYRQALGQGPEFLTYFNYEAQQDKSGLPNDRFSAERPEGSISTLTIQRTEQRDSAMYRCASSLNDEQFFGPGTRLTVL.

This clone was seen a few times. The rearrangement links TRBV2 to TRBJ1-2, with 8 bases identical to TRBD1. J was trimmed by 0 bases and V by 10 bases; bases with no gene match: 10. The CDR3 length is 15 residues. Per the germline V gene, CDR1 is SNHLY and CDR2 is FYNNEI. For the CDR3, the DNA is TGTGCCACCTCGGACCCAGGGGGCTCTAACTATGGCTACACCTTC. It specifies CATSDPGGSNYGYTF.

The chain links TRBV27 to TRBJ2-7; 7 nucleotides match TRBD1. Germline CDR1 and CDR2: MNHEY and SMNVEV (reference sequence). Germline trimming cut 0 bases from V and 12 bases from J; bases unmatched to any gene: 23. CDR3 length: 18 amino acids. CDR3 amino acids: CASSLSSSGGSMPRQGYF. CDR3 DNA: TGTGCCAGCAGTTTATCAAGTTCTGGCGGATCGATGCCCCGACAGGGGTACTTC.

This clone occurred once. V gene TRBV20-1 combines with J gene TRBJ1-2; no firm D call. Between the trimmed V and J ends, which lost 1 base and 8 bases, there was a span of 8 bases. The germline V gene encodes CDR1 DFQATT and CDR2 SNEGSKA (reference sequence). The CDR3 sequence is 11 residues long. CDR3 nucleotide sequence: TGCAGTGCTAGAGGTGCCTGGGGCTACACCTTC. Translating it yields CSARGAWGYTF.

J is TRBJ2-7 and V is TRBV5-6; TRBD2 aligns across 13 bases. Germline CDR1 SGHDT, CDR2 YYEEEE. The CDR3 contains 15 residues. The V segment lost 4 bases and the J segment 7 bases; nucleotides outside the gene matches: 8. For the CDR3, the DNA is TGTGCCAGCAGCCCTGGACTAGCGGGGGTCGGGGAGCAGTACTTC. Its translation is CASSPGLAGVGEQYF.

The CDR3 loop reads CASSLDGGSQETQYF. As DNA, the CDR3 is TGTGCCAGCAGCTTAGATGGGGGGTCCCAAGAGACCCAGTACTTC. This rearrangement joins TRBV7-9 to TRBJ2-5, with D possibly TRBD2 on 6 matching bases. Germline-derived CDR1 and CDR2 are SEHNR and FQNEAQ (reference sequence). The CDR3 sequence is 15 residues long. V shed 1 base and J shed 1 base, with 10 bases lying between them.

J is TRBJ1-1 and V is TRBV11-3; D possibly corresponds to TRBD1 (5 bases). The V end lost 4 bases, the J end lost 3 bases, and 12 bases lay between the germline ends. Germline V lookup: CDR1 SGHNT, CDR2 YENEEA. There are 14 residues in the CDR3. In nucleotides, the CDR3 is TGTGCCAGCAGCTCCCGCGGACACTACACTGAAGCTTTCTTT. Its protein product is CASSSRGHYTEAFF.

This chain joins TRBV2 and TRBJ1-2, with 8 bases identical to TRBD1. Germline CDR1 is SNHLY and CDR2 is FYNNEI. The CDR3 has 13 amino acids. J gave up 7 bases and V 6 bases, and 7 bases lay outside the gene matches. This chain's CDR3 is CASSKQGEGGYTF. The CDR3 nucleotides are TGTGCCAGCAGCAAACAGGGGGAGGGTGGCTACACCTTC.

This clone was counted only a few times. The chain employs TRBV7-9 and TRBJ1-2; D possibly corresponds to TRBD1 (6 bases). The CDR3 sequence is 13 residues long. Germline CDR1 is SEHNR and CDR2 is FQNEAQ (reference sequence). The germline V and J ends were trimmed by 2 bases and 7 bases, with 11 bases remaining between them. The CDR3 coding sequence is TGTGCCAGCAGCTTATACAGGGAGCTTGGCTACACCTTC. Encoded protein: CASSLYRELGYTF.

On this clone itself: Additional DNA sequences in this sample encode the identical CDR3. This chain joins TRBV30 and TRBJ2-2, with D perhaps matching TRBD1 (5 bases). Germline assignment: CDR1 GTSNPN and CDR2 SVGIG (reference sequence). This CDR3 region has 16 residues. V lost 1 base and J lost 4, with 16 bases in between. The CDR3 here is CAWSGGWTTPTGELFF. DNA of the CDR3: TGTGCCTGGAGTGGCGGTTGGACAACGCCCACCGGGGAGCTGTTTTTT.

CDR3 coding DNA: TGTGCCAGCAGCTTGGGAGGGGGCCTCCTTTCACCCCTCCACTTT. Amino acid sequence: CASSLGGGLLSPLHF. The genes are TRBV5-6 and TRBJ1-6; 7 nucleotides line up with TRBD1. V trimming: 0 bases; J trimming: 9 bases; junction bases outside the gene matches: 6. The CDR3 runs 15 residues. The V gene's germline CDR1 is SGHDT and CDR2 YYEEEE.

The chain combines TRBV5-1 with TRBJ2-1; the match to TRBD2 covers 11 bases. From germline, CDR1 is SGHRS and CDR2 YFSETQ. The CDR3 extends over 15 amino acids. V shed 2 bases, J shed 4 bases, and the junction held 2 bases outside the gene matches. CDR3 in amino acids: CASSFGTSGYNEQFF. In DNA, the CDR3 is TGCGCCAGCAGCTTCGGGACTAGCGGATACAATGAGCAGTTCTTC. Drawing the rest from reference TRBV5-1 and TRBJ2-1, the complete variable domain is KAGVTQTPRYLIKTRGQQVTLSCSPISGHRSVSWYQQTPGQGLQFLFEYFSETQRNKGNFPGRFSGRQFSNSRSEMNVSTLELGDSALYLCASSFGTSGYNEQFFGPGTRLTVL.

The CDR3 is CASSVDRVNTGELFF. CDR3 coding DNA: TGCGCCAGCAGCGTGGACAGGGTGAACACCGGGGAGCTGTTTTTT. The rearrangement uses TRBV5-1 and TRBJ2-2, with 8 nucleotides matching TRBD1. V was clipped by 4 bases and J by 1 base; unmatched bases: 3. Germline V CDR1 and CDR2: SGHRS, YFSETQ. The length of the CDR3 is 15 residues.

The rearrangement joins TRBV30 to TRBJ2-5; D possibly corresponds to TRBD1 (6 bases). CDR1 is GTSNPN and CDR2 is SVGIG in the germline V gene (reference sequence). This CDR3 contains 13 residues. V gave up 0 bases and J gave up 3 bases, with 8 bases separating them. Here the CDR3 DNA reads TGTGCCTGGAGTGTAAACAGGGAAGAGACCCAGTACTTC. It yields the protein CAWSVNREETQYF.

V usage is TRBV5-4 and J usage is TRBJ1-2; 8 positions agree with TRBD1. V shed 4 bases, J shed 3 bases, and the junction held 11 bases outside the gene matches. The CDR3 contains 16 residues. In germline, CDR1 is SGHNT, CDR2 YYREEE (reference sequence). The CDR3 sequence: CASSPRGRGLDYGYTF. The CDR3 coding sequence is TGTGCCAGCAGCCCCCGAGGCAGGGGGCTTGACTATGGCTACACCTTC.

A single count supports this clone. This rearrangement joins TRBV20-1 to TRBJ2-5; no clear D gene. V lost 7 bases, J lost 1 base, and 7 bases lay in between. Germline CDR1 is DFQATT and CDR2 is SNEGSKA (reference sequence). The CDR3 extends over 11 amino acids. The CDR3 is CSGLAQETQYF. CDR3 nucleotide sequence: TGCAGTGGATTAGCCCAAGAGACCCAGTACTTC.

The chain joins TRBV7-2 to TRBJ1-5; possible D gene TRBD1, 6 bases. This CDR3 spans 15 amino acids. The germline V and J ends were trimmed by 1 base and 7 bases, with 14 bases remaining between them. CDR1 and CDR2 from the germline V gene are SGHTA and FQGNSA. This CDR3 reads CASSLEGQKRQPQHF. The CDR3 DNA is TGTGCCAGCAGCTTAGAAGGACAGAAGAGGCAGCCCCAGCATTTT.

The genes are TRBV7-9 and TRBJ1-4; D is possibly TRBD1 (5 bases). Trimming left V 5 bases short and J 3 bases short, with 10 bases between. Germline V gene lookup returns CDR1 SEHNR and CDR2 FQNEAQ (reference sequence). The CDR3 loop spans 14 amino acids. DNA of the CDR3: TGTGCCAGCAGCCCAGACAGTTCTAATGAAAAACTGTTTTTT. Its translation: CASSPDSSNEKLFF.

This clone has just one count. This sequence joins TRBV7-2 and TRBJ1-4, with 7 nucleotides matching TRBD1. This CDR3 has 15 residues. Germline V gene sequence: CDR1 SGHTA, CDR2 FQGNSA. V was clipped by 5 bases and J by 7 bases; unmatched bases: 10. The CDR3 protein is CASSPEIGDSEKLFF. The CDR3 nucleotides read TGTGCCAGCAGCCCCGAGATCGGGGACAGTGAAAAACTGTTTTTT.

This sequence joins TRBV18 and TRBJ1-5; 7 nucleotides align to TRBD1. In germline, CDR1 is KGHSH, CDR2 LQKENI. This CDR3 comprises 14 residues. J lost 3 bases, V lost 6 bases, and 5 bases had no gene match. The CDR3 protein is CASSPGTANQPQHF. CDR3 DNA: TGTGCCAGCTCGCCTGGGACAGCCAATCAGCCCCAGCATTTT.

The chain uses TRBV6-5 and TRBJ2-7, with D uncertain. Trimming removed 6 bases from V and 1 base from J, with 13 bases in between. Germline loops: CDR1 MNHEY, CDR2 SVGAGI. There are 14 residues in the CDR3. The CDR3 is CASSVAATSYEQYF. DNA for the CDR3: TGTGCCAGCAGCGTGGCAGCAACTTCCTACGAGCAGTACTTC.

Here the CDR3 reads CASSSRTGANNQPQHF. The CDR3 nucleotides are TGTGCCAGTAGTTCCCGGACAGGGGCGAACAATCAGCCCCAGCATTTT. This chain connects TRBV19 to TRBJ1-5; 9 nucleotides agree with TRBD1. The CDR3 has 16 amino acids. Germline V gives CDR1 LNHDA, CDR2 SQIVND (reference sequence). V shed 5 bases, J shed 3 bases, and the junction held 8 bases outside the gene matches. The complete variable domain, with remaining parts taken from reference TRBV19 and TRBJ1-5, reads DGGITQSPKYLFRKEGQNVTLSCEQNLNHDAMYWYRQDPGQGLRLIYYSQIVNDFQKGDIAEGYSVSREKKESFPLTVTSAQKNPTAFYLCASSSRTGANNQPQHFGDGTRLSIL.

Only one count was recorded for this clone. The V and J genes are TRBV6-1 and TRBJ2-7; D gene uncertain. From germline, CDR1 is MNHNS and CDR2 SASEGT. The V gene lost 4 bases and the J gene lost 0 bases, with 13 bases spanning the gap. The CDR3 spans 15 residues. CDR3 sequence (DNA): TGTGCCAGCAGTGGACGTCAACGAAGCTCCTACGAGCAGTACTTC. It is translated as CASSGRQRSSYEQYF.

V gene TRBV7-8 combines with J gene TRBJ1-1; D gene unclear. This CDR3 contains 13 residues. Germline-derived CDR1 and CDR2 are SGHVS and FQNEAQ. With 5 bases removed from V and 6 bases from J, the gap between germline ends came to 13 bases. The CDR3 nucleotides are TGTGCCAGCAGCCCAAGCGGGGTCGCTGAAGCTTTCTTT. Its protein product is CASSPSGVAEAFF.

The V and J genes are TRBV28 and TRBJ1-5; D is unclear. The ends were cut back, 5 bases at V and 7 bases at J, with 24 bases in the middle. CDR1 MDHEN and CDR2 SYDVKM come from the germline V gene. The CDR3 extends over 17 amino acids. CDR3 region: CASSGPTPTIRNQPQHF. The DNA for the CDR3 is TGTGCCAGCAGTGGCCCTACTCCTACTATACGTAACCAGCCCCAGCATTTT.

The chain carries TRBV5-1 and TRBJ2-2; D perhaps matches TRBD2 (6 bases). Trimming stripped 6 bases from V and 4 bases from J, with 22 bases between. The CDR3 runs 17 residues. Germline lookup yields CDR1 SGHRS and CDR2 YFSETQ. Here the CDR3 DNA reads TGCGCCAGCATGGGGATATTGGGAGGTCGGAGCACCGGGGAGCTGTTTTTT. Its protein product is CASMGILGGRSTGELFF.

Worth noting for this clone: Other DNA sequences of this sample code for an identical CDR3. V and J are TRBV28 and TRBJ1-2, with D perhaps TRBD1 (6 bases). Trimming left V 3 bases short and J 2 bases short, with 10 bases between. CDR3 length: 14 residues. In germline, CDR1 is MDHEN, CDR2 SYDVKM. CDR3 bases: TGTGCCAGCAGTTTCCCCAGGGGAAACTATGGCTACACCTTC. Protein product: CASSFPRGNYGYTF.